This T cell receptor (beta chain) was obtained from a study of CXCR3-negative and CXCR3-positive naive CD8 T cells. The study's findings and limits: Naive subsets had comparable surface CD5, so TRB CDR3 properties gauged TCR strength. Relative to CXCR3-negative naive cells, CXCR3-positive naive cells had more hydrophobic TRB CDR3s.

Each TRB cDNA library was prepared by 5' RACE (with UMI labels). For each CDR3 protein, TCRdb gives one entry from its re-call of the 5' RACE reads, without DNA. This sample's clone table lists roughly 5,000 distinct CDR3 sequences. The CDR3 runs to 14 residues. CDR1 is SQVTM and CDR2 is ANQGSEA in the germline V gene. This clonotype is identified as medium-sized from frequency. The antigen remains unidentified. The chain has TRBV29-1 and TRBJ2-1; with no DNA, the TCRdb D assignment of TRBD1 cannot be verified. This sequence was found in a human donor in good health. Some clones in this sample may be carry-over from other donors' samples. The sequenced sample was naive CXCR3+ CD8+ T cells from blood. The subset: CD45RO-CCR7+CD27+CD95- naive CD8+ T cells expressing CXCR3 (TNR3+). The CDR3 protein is CSVRPLGSYNEQFF.